The T cell receptor beta chain under discussion was sequenced for a study of blood T cell repertoires in COVID-19. Sequencing used immunoSEQ multiplex PCR; TCRdb keeps in-frame clones, though not all of them. The sample includes 150,000 to 200,000 clones, about 83% of them seen just once. Participant reports of clinical history set cohort assignment. This clone was detected a few times. Sample: PBMCs or T cells enriched from blood (not recorded which). The source is a woman in her 30s who had recovered from COVID-19.

CDR3 DNA: TGCGCCAGCAGCCGTAGACTAGCGCCTGAAAACACCGGGGAGCTGTTTTTT. Its protein product is CASSRRLAPENTGELFF. The chain links TRBV5-1 to TRBJ2-2; 8 bases align to TRBD2. The CDR3 has 17 amino acids. Germline V CDR1 and CDR2: SGHRS, YFSETQ. J was trimmed by 2 bases and V by 4 bases; bases with no gene match: 10.